A single sample is the source of the 17 T cell receptor beta chains below, sequenced in a study of read filtering for tumor transcriptome and immune sequencing. From approximately 400 ng of RNA, a library with molecular barcoded alpha/delta and beta/gamma adaptors was made. One entry per CDR3 protein results from TCRdb running MiXCR on the reads. Counted here are tens of thousands of distinct CDR3 sequences, roughly 14% occurring once; the ten biggest clones make up 45%. Sequencing was performed on a population of CD138-negative cells sorted from bone marrow. All receptors come from a donor at least 40 years old with multiple myeloma.

In this sample, this clonotype turned up many times. This chain connects TRBV12-3 or TRBV12-4 to TRBJ2-2, with D tentatively TRBD1 (6 bases). The V end was cut by 5 bases, the J end by 4 bases, with 14 bases between. CDR3 length equals 15 residues. CDR3 loop: CASSNHRVFTGELFF. CDR3 coding DNA: TGTGCCAGCAGTAACCACAGGGTATTCACCGGGGAGCTGTTTTTT.

Notes on this clonotype: Compared with germline, one end of the junction differs, possibly owing to a read error. The rearrangement joins TRBV20-1 to TRBJ2-1; 11 positions match TRBD2. The CDR3 sequence is 14 residues long. Germline V gene data show CDR1 as DFQATT and CDR2 as SNEGSKA (reference sequence). The CDR3 sequence: CGATGLAAYNEQFF. CDR3 DNA sequence: TGCGGTGCCACGGGACTAGCGGCGTACAATGAGCAGTTCTTC.

Points on this clonotype: Being one base from a much bigger clone, this may be a read error. The V gene is TRBV23-1, the J gene TRBJ2-4; no firm D call. TRBV23-1 is filed as an ORF, its function uncertain. V was shortened by 4 bases and J by 6 bases, with 16 bases between the two germline ends. The CDR3 sequence is 15 residues long. Here the CDR3 reads CASSPRRLTTNIQYF. As DNA, the CDR3 is TGCGCCAGCAGTCCCCGCAGACTGACCACAAACATTCAGTACTTC.

CDR3 nucleotide sequence: TGCAGTGCTAGAGATCCCGGACAGGGGGCACTTGGCTACACCTTC. This encodes CSARDPGQGALGYTF. The rearrangement joins TRBV20-1 to TRBJ1-2, with 11 bases that match TRBD1. Germline assignment: CDR1 DFQATT and CDR2 SNEGSKA (reference sequence). This CDR3 is 15 amino acids long. With 0 bases clipped from V and 7 bases from J, the junction kept 7 bases outside the gene matches.

This clonotype has at least ten counts. The chain couples TRBV7-6 to TRBJ2-3, with TRBD2 identical over 9 bases. Germline V gene data show CDR1 as SGHVS and CDR2 as FNYEAQ. This CDR3 comprises 16 residues. The V gene end was trimmed by 1 base and the J gene end by 0 bases; junction bases not matched to a gene: 2. Here the CDR3 DNA reads TGTGCCAGCAGCTTAGGACTAGCGGATAGCACAGATACGCAGTATTTT. Its protein product is CASSLGLADSTDTQYF.

This clonotype was recorded at least ten times. The gene calls are TRBV7-9 and TRBJ2-1; possible D gene TRBD2, 6 bases. V was shortened by 8 bases and J by 6 bases, with 11 bases between the two germline ends. The CDR3 is 12 amino acids. The germline gives CDR1 SEHNR, CDR2 FQNEAQ (reference sequence). CDR3 bases: TGTGCCAGCGATCTCGGGGGCAATGAGCAGTTCTTC. Its protein product is CASDLGGNEQFF.

There are many counts of this clonotype. The chain has TRBV29-1 and TRBJ2-7; 11 nucleotides line up with TRBD2. Germline loops: CDR1 SQVTM, CDR2 ANQGSEA. The CDR3 runs 16 residues. With V trimmed by 6 bases and J by 1 base, 11 bases remained unmatched. CDR3 nucleotides: TGCAGCGTGCTACAAACTCGGACTAGCGGGTCCTACGAGCAGTACTTC. Protein: CSVLQTRTSGSYEQYF.

Ten or more counts support this clonotype. The chain carries TRBV4-2 and TRBJ2-2; 9 positions match TRBD1. The CDR3 length is 16 residues. V lost 0 bases and J lost 6; bases outside the gene matches: 5. CDR1 is LGHNA, CDR2 YNFKEQ, per germline. The CDR3 sequence is CASSQDIGTGSGELFF. DNA of the CDR3: TGTGCCAGCAGCCAAGACATCGGGACAGGGTCCGGGGAGCTGTTTTTT.

The CDR3 bases are TGTGCCAGCAGCTTAGATGTTGGGGGTTACACAGATACGCAGTATTTT. This sequence encodes CASSLDVGGYTDTQYF. The V gene is TRBV11-2, the J gene TRBJ2-3; D is tentatively TRBD1 or TRBD2 (5 bases each). Germline loops: CDR1 SGHAT, CDR2 FQNNGV. The CDR3 has 16 residues. The V gene lost 0 bases and the J gene lost 2 bases, with 12 bases spanning the gap.

This clonotype was observed at least ten times. The chain links TRBV5-1 to TRBJ2-5; 7 nucleotides agree with TRBD1. J was trimmed by 5 bases and V by 7 bases; bases with no gene match: 8. Per the germline V gene, CDR1 is SGHRS and CDR2 is YFSETQ. The CDR3 length is 13 residues. CDR3 in amino acids: CASGQTGMETQYF. The CDR3, as DNA: TGCGCCAGCGGACAGACAGGGATGGAGACCCAGTACTTC.

The chain carries TRBV20-1 and TRBJ2-2, with D perhaps TRBD2 (6 bases). Germline-derived CDR1 and CDR2 are DFQATT and SNEGSKA (reference sequence). This CDR3 spans 15 amino acids. V lost 4 bases and J lost 2, with 14 bases in between. CDR3 DNA: TGCAGTGCTACCTCCGGGCGGGGAAACACCGGGGAGCTGTTTTTT. This gives the protein CSATSGRGNTGELFF.

The chain couples TRBV7-2 to TRBJ2-5; D might be TRBD2 (5 bases). Germline V gene lookup returns CDR1 SGHTA and CDR2 FQGNSA. The V end lost 1 base, the J end lost 5 bases, and 29 bases lay between the germline ends. This CDR3 region has 20 residues. The CDR3 region is CASSLGRLFSALVKSETQYF. The CDR3 nucleotides are TGTGCCAGCAGCTTAGGCCGTCTATTTAGCGCCCTCGTGAAGTCGGAGACCCAGTACTTC.

This clonotype was seen many times. This chain joins TRBV6-5 and TRBJ1-4, with D possibly matching TRBD1 (5 bases). The CDR3 extends over 17 amino acids. The V and J ends lost 5 bases and 6 bases respectively, with 22 bases between them. Germline V lookup: CDR1 MNHEY, CDR2 SVGAGI. CDR3 sequence reads: CASSKQFPVQGDEKLFF. CDR3 bases: TGTGCCAGCAGTAAACAATTCCCTGTACAAGGGGATGAAAAACTGTTTTTT.

The chain joins TRBV29-1 to TRBJ2-1; no firm D call. Trimming left V 5 bases short and J 0 bases short, with 11 bases between. Germline V lookup: CDR1 SQVTM, CDR2 ANQGSEA. CDR3 length: 14 amino acids. The CDR3 here is CSVIRVSSYNEQFF. CDR3 in DNA: TGCAGCGTTATTAGGGTTAGCTCCTACAATGAGCAGTTCTTC.

This clonotype was found many times. V gene TRBV11-3 combines with J gene TRBJ2-1, with 13 positions matching TRBD2. Germline V CDR1 and CDR2: SGHNT, YENEEA. The V and J ends lost 3 bases and 7 bases, in that order; junction bases with no gene match: 15. The CDR3 sequence is 19 residues long. The CDR3 loop reads CASSFPFRTSGSQVNEQFF. In DNA, the CDR3 is TGTGCCAGCAGCTTTCCCTTCAGGACTAGCGGGAGCCAGGTGAATGAGCAGTTCTTC.

This clonotype appeared a few times. V usage is TRBV5-1 and J usage is TRBJ2-3; D remains unclear. The CDR3 runs to 15 residues. The V gene's germline CDR1 is SGHRS and CDR2 YFSETQ. Trimming left V 1 base short and J 4 bases short, with 13 bases between. CDR3 coding DNA: TGCGCCAGCAGCTTGTCCGGGTTCAAGGCAGATACGCAGTATTTT. Translating gives CASSLSGFKADTQYF. Variable domain in full (rest from reference TRBV5-1 and TRBJ2-3): KAGVTQTPRYLIKTRGQQVTLSCSPISGHRSVSWYQQTPGQGLQFLFEYFSETQRNKGNFPGRFSGRQFSNSRSEMNVSTLELGDSALYLCASSLSGFKADTQYFGPGTRLTVL.

This clonotype was detected ten times or more. The V gene is TRBV4-1, the J gene TRBJ1-4, with 7 bases matching TRBD1. This CDR3 is 14 amino acids long. Germline V gene sequence: CDR1 MGHRA, CDR2 YSYEKL. The ends lost 4 bases at V and 5 bases at J; junction bases unmatched: 4. The CDR3 region has the DNA TGCGCCAGCAGCCGGACAGGCTTAAATGAAAAACTGTTTTTT. It yields the protein CASSRTGLNEKLFF.